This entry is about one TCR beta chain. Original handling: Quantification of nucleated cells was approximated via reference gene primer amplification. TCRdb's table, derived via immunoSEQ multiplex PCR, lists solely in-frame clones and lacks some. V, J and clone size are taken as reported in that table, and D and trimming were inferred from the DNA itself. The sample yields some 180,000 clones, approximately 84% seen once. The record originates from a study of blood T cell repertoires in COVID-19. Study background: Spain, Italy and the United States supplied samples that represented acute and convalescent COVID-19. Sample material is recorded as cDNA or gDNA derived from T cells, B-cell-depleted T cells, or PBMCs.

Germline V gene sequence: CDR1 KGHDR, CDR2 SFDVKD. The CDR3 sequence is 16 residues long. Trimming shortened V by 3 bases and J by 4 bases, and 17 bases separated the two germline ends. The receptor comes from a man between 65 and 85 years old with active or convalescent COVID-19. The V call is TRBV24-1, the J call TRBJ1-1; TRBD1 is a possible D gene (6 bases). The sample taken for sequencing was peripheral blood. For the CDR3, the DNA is TGTGCCACCAGTGATGGGGGTAGGGGGTTGGTCACTGAAGCTTTCTTT. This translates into CATSDGGRGLVTEAFF.